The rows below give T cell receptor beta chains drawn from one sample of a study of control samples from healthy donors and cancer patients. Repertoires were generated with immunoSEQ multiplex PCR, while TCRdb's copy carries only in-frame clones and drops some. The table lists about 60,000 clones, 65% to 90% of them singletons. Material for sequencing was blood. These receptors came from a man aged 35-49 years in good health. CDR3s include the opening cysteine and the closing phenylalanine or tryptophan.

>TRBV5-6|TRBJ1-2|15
CASTRPGRDNYGYTF
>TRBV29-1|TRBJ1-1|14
CSARKGEMNTEAFF
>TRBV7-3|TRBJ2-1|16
CASSGESGLDWNEQFF
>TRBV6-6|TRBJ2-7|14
CASSYGSLMDEQYF
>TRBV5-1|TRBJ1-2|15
CASSPDGAANYGYTF
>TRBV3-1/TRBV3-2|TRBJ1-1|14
CASSPHAGNVAAFF
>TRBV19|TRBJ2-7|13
CASSRGRTYEQYF
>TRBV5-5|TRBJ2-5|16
CASSLTPRDSGETQYF
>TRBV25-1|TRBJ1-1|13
CASSLALNTEAFF
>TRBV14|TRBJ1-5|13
CASSQEPGQPQHF
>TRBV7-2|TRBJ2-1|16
CASSPAAGGTYNEQFF
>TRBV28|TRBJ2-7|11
CASSLYPEQYF
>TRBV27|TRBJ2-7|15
CASTTSPRGSTEQYF
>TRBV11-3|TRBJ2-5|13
CACERGAQETQYF
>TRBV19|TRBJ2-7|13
CASSALMTYEQYF
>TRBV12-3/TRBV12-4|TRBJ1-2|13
CASSDGPSGGYTF
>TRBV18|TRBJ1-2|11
CASSSDYGYTF
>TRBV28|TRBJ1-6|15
CASRPPGDYNSPLHF
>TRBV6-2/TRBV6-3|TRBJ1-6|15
CASSRRGLLDSPLHF
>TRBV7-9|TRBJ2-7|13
CASSLALTHEQYF
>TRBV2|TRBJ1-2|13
CASSEFRRYGYTF
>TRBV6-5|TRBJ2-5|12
CAALGTLETQYF
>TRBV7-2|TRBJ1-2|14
CASSLERTGPGYTF
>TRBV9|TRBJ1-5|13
CASSAQGNQPQHF
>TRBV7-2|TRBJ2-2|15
CASSLERVFTGELFF
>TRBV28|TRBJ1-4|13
CASSPGTTEKLFF
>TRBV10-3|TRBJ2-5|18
CAIGGGGLAGPPGETQYF
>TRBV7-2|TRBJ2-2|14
CASSSLRPTGELFF
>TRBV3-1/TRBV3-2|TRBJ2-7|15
CASSLQPAGVDEQYF
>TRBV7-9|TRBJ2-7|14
CASREGEGSYEQYF
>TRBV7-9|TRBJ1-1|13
CASSLWRNTEAFF
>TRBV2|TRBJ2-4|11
CASTSTNIQYF
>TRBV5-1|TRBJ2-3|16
CASSPGTRGMADTQYF
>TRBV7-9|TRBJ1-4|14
CASSAPDRGEKLFF
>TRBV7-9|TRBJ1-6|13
CASNAGQGQPLHF
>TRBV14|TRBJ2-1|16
CASSRGLAGGINEQFF
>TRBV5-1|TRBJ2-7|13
CASSLLSGYEQYF
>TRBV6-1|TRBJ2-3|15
CASSEWGGPTDTQYF
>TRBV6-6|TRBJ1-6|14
CASSQGVRNSPLHF
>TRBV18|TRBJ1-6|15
CASSRLQKDNSPLHF
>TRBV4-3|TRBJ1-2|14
CASSQGDRNYGYTF
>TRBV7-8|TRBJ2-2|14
CASSLRDLTGELFF
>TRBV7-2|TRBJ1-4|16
CASSFGRVGGNEKLFF
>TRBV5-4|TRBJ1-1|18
CASSSGLRQGMRLDEAFF
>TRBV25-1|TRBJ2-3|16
CASSGSSGRAADTQYF
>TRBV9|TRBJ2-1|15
CASSVSLSSYNEQFF
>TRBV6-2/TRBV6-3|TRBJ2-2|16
CASSYQVNRGTGELFF
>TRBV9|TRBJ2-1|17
CASSSQVPGQPYNEQFF